This T cell receptor beta chain was captured in a study of shared clonotypes between healthy human individuals. The table came from immunoSEQ multiplex PCR; TCRdb's copy has only in-frame clones and leaves some out. The repertoire holds about 330,000 clones, with around nine tenths as singletons. The receptor comes from a man aged 18 to 35 in good health. The sample taken for sequencing was memory CD8+ T cells sorted from blood. The subset is: CD45RO+ cells pooled with CCR7-negative TemRA cells.

CDR3 coding DNA: TGTGCCAGCAGCCCTAGCGGGGTCCCCTACAATGAGCAGTTCTTC. Residues: CASSPSGVPYNEQFF. The rearrangement links TRBV9 to TRBJ2-1; TRBD2 agrees at 9 bases. CDR3 length: 15 amino acids. Germline CDR1 SGDLS, CDR2 YYNGEE. V lost 4 bases and J lost 2; bases outside the gene matches: 4.